These T cell receptor beta chains were read from a single sample in a study of identical twins. Using its own MiXCR run on the 5' RACE reads, TCRdb lists one record per CDR3 protein. The repertoire includes a few hundred thousand distinct CDR3 sequences, over 11% of them detected once, and about 0.97% sits in the top ten. This sample also belongs to another study, concerning yellow fever vaccine responses in identical twins.

The sample taken for sequencing was CD4+ T cells sorted from blood. These TCRs come from a woman under 30 in good health. The CDR3 runs from the conserved cysteine through the conserved F or W. The D gene is left open where the match is weak. Some rows have no size entry. The others give once, few or many, or a class for an expanded clone.

. | . | TRBJ2-7 | TRBV29-1 | CSVGDGPYEQYF | TGCAGCGTTGGGGACGGGCCCTACGAGCAGTACTTC
. | . | TRBJ2-5 | TRBV14 | CASSQDGRTQETQYF | TGTGCCAGCAGCCAAGATGGACGGACACAAGAGACCCAGTACTTC
many | . | TRBJ2-7 | TRBV5-1 | CASSFGGTSYEQYF | TGCGCCAGCAGCTTCGGGGGCACTTCCTACGAGCAGTACTTC
few | . | TRBJ2-7 | TRBV12-3/TRBV12-4 | CASSPRDNEQYF | TGTGCCAGCAGTCCCAGGGACAACGAGCAGTACTTC
. | . | TRBJ1-1 | TRBV12-3/TRBV12-4 | CASSFNRLGTEAFF | TGTGCCAGCAGTTTCAACCGCCTGGGCACTGAAGCTTTCTTT
. | . | TRBJ2-7 | TRBV3-1 | CASSQDRREEGTYEQYF | TGTGCCAGCAGCCAAGATCGCAGGGAAGAGGGGACCTACGAGCAGTACTTC
. | . | TRBJ2-2 | TRBV2 | CASTETRPNTGELFF | TGTGCCAGCACCGAGACCAGACCGAACACCGGGGAGCTGTTTTTT
few | TRBD2 | TRBJ2-2 | TRBV12-5 | CASGLVAGGNTGELFF | TGTGCTAGTGGTTTGGTAGCGGGAGGCAACACCGGGGAGCTGTTTTTT
. | . | TRBJ2-3 | TRBV2 | CATIKGGVSTDTQYF | TGTGCCACCATCAAAGGCGGTGTTAGCACAGATACGCAGTATTTT
many | . | TRBJ2-2 | TRBV7-8 | CASSLSGVRTGELFF | TGTGCCAGCAGCTTATCTGGAGTTCGGACCGGGGAGCTGTTTTTT
many | . | TRBJ2-1 | TRBV15 | CATSRVSVGGGNEQFF | TGTGCCACCAGCAGAGTGTCGGTGGGGGGAGGCAATGAGCAGTTCTTC
. | TRBD1 | TRBJ2-1 | TRBV28 | CASRGDRSRNNEQFF | TGTGCCAGCAGGGGGGACAGGTCGAGAAACAATGAGCAGTTCTTC
few | . | TRBJ2-1 | TRBV7-9 | CASSSGGIEQFF | TGTGCCAGCAGCTCAGGAGGGATTGAGCAGTTCTTC
. | TRBD2 | TRBJ2-1 | TRBV28 | CASSPTSSSYNEQFF | TGTGCCAGCAGTCCGACTAGCAGCTCCTACAATGAGCAGTTCTTC
. | TRBD1 | TRBJ2-2 | TRBV5-1 | CASSFTIDREITGELFF | TGCGCCAGCAGCTTTACCATAGACAGGGAAATCACCGGGGAGCTGTTTTTT
many | . | TRBJ1-4 | TRBV5-6 | CASSSAFAEKLFF | TGTGCCAGCAGCTCGGCTTTCGCTGAAAAACTGTTTTTT
few | TRBD1 | TRBJ2-1 | TRBV12-3/TRBV12-4 | CASSLTTGKIGDEQFF | TGTGCCAGCAGTCTCACGACAGGGAAAATCGGTGATGAGCAGTTCTTC
. | . | TRBJ2-1 | TRBV4-3 | CASSQVLAAGYNEQFF | TGCGCCAGCAGCCAAGTCCTGGCGGCAGGGTACAATGAGCAGTTCTTC
few | . | TRBJ2-7 | TRBV11-2 | CASSLRRAYEQYF | TGTGCCAGCAGCTTACGCAGGGCCTACGAGCAGTACTTC
. | . | TRBJ2-3 | TRBV28 | CASSLTQKGDTQYF | TGTGCCAGCAGTTTGACACAAAAGGGGGATACGCAGTATTTT
. | TRBD1 | TRBJ2-7 | TRBV6-1 | CASSGYQGAYEQYF | TGTGCCAGCAGTGGGTATCAGGGGGCCTACGAGCAGTACTTC
few | TRBD1 | TRBJ2-7 | TRBV19 | CASLRPDRGIYEQYF | TGTGCCAGTCTCCGCCCGGACAGGGGGATCTACGAGCAGTACTTC
few | TRBD1 | TRBJ1-6 | TRBV12-3/TRBV12-4 | CASSLSQGATPLHF | TGTGCCAGCAGTTTATCACAGGGGGCGACACCCCTCCACTTT
few | . | TRBJ2-6 | TRBV2 | CASSQTDSGANVLTF | TGTGCCAGCAGTCAGACCGACTCTGGGGCCAACGTCCTGACTTTC
. | . | TRBJ2-1 | TRBV7-2 | CASSKDGSSYNEQFF | TGTGCCAGCAGCAAGGACGGAAGCTCCTACAATGAGCAGTTCTTC
. | TRBD1 | TRBJ2-7 | TRBV25-1 | CASSAGTGTIFTYEQYF | TGTGCCAGCAGTGCCGGGACAGGGACTATCTTTACCTACGAGCAGTACTTC
few | . | TRBJ2-7 | TRBV20-1 | CSARMTGAYEQYF | TGCAGTGCTAGAATGACGGGGGCCTACGAGCAGTACTTC
. | . | TRBJ1-4 | TRBV20-1 | CSARDVGQSNEKLFF | TGCAGTGCTAGAGACGTCGGACAGAGCAATGAAAAACTGTTTTTT
. | . | TRBJ2-1 | TRBV9 | CASSVPGAGPYNEQFF | TGTGCCAGCAGCGTCCCCGGGGCGGGGCCCTACAATGAGCAGTTCTTC
few | . | TRBJ2-1 | TRBV5-5 | CASSGYQGNEQFF | TGTGCCAGCAGCGGATACCAGGGAAATGAGCAGTTCTTC
. | TRBD1 | TRBJ2-5 | TRBV18 | CASSPVVGQGIQETQYF | TGTGCCAGCTCACCAGTAGTAGGACAGGGGATTCAAGAGACCCAGTACTTC
many | . | TRBJ2-5 | TRBV7-8 | CASSSQGGRGGLETQYF | TGTGCCAGCAGCTCCCAAGGGGGCAGGGGAGGGCTAGAGACCCAGTACTTC
. | TRBD2 | TRBJ2-1 | TRBV7-2 | CASSPQRLAAYNEQFF | TGTGCCAGCAGCCCACAGCGGCTAGCGGCCTACAATGAGCAGTTCTTC
few | . | TRBJ2-7 | TRBV11-2 | CASSGGLRYEQYF | TGTGCCAGCAGCGGGGGACTGCGGTACGAGCAGTACTTC
few | TRBD2 | TRBJ2-2 | TRBV13 | CASSFSGRSTGELFF | TGTGCCAGCAGCTTTAGCGGGAGGTCCACCGGGGAGCTGTTTTTT
few | TRBD2 | TRBJ2-1 | TRBV7-2 | CASSFVPSGPREAEQFF | TGTGCCAGCAGCTTCGTTCCTAGCGGGCCTAGGGAGGCTGAGCAGTTCTTC
many | . | TRBJ2-6 | TRBV10-3 | CAISAMRGPLSGANVLTF | TGTGCCATCAGTGCTATGAGAGGCCCCCTCTCTGGGGCCAACGTCCTGACTTTC
few | . | TRBJ1-2 | TRBV2 | CASRVTGAANYGYTF | TGTGCCAGCAGGGTGACAGGAGCCGCTAACTATGGCTACACCTTC
. | . | TRBJ1-2 | TRBV9 | CASSVGSGGNYGYTF | TGTGCCAGCAGCGTAGGAAGCGGTGGGAACTATGGCTACACCTTC
few | TRBD1 | TRBJ2-7 | TRBV7-9 | CASSLPGQGHEQYF | TGTGCCAGCAGCTTACCGGGACAGGGACACGAGCAGTACTTC
. | . | TRBJ2-5 | TRBV20-1 | CSAREAASRQETQYF | TGCAGTGCTAGAGAGGCGGCTAGCAGACAAGAGACCCAGTACTTC
once | . | TRBJ1-1 | TRBV13 | CASAYSDADTEAFF | TGTGCCAGCGCATACTCCGATGCGGACACTGAAGCTTTCTTT
many | . | TRBJ2-1 | TRBV29-1 | CSFTGIVNNEQFF | TGCAGCTTTACAGGAATAGTAAACAATGAGCAGTTCTTC
. | . | TRBJ2-7 | TRBV7-6 | CASSFDRNYEQYF | TGTGCCAGCAGCTTTGACAGGAATTACGAGCAGTACTTC
. | TRBD1 | TRBJ2-6 | TRBV11-1 | CASSLLGQGKTGANVLTF | TGTGCCAGCAGCTTGTTGGGACAGGGGAAAACTGGGGCCAACGTCCTGACTTTC
. | . | TRBJ2-1 | TRBV7-9 | CASSSAGGDSEQFF | TGTGCCAGCAGCTCCGCAGGGGGGGATAGTGAGCAGTTCTTC
. | . | TRBJ2-1 | TRBV4-1 | CASSQEATVAYNEQFF | TGCGCCAGCAGCCAAGAGGCGACAGTAGCCTACAATGAGCAGTTCTTC
. | . | TRBJ2-7 | TRBV12-3/TRBV12-4 | CASSWGREQYF | TGTGCCAGCAGCTGGGGAAGGGAGCAGTACTTC
many | TRBD2 | TRBJ2-7 | TRBV7-2 | CASSLAAGGSEQYF | TGTGCCAGCAGCTTAGCTGCGGGAGGGTCCGAGCAGTACTTC
many | TRBD1 | TRBJ2-7 | TRBV6-5 | CASRPQGNEQYF | TGTGCCAGCAGACCACAGGGGAACGAGCAGTACTTC
. | TRBD1 | TRBJ2-2 | TRBV5-6 | CASSFSGQGSTGELFF | TGTGCCAGCAGCTTTTCCGGACAGGGGAGCACCGGGGAGCTGTTTTTT
few | TRBD1 | TRBJ2-7 | TRBV12-3/TRBV12-4 | CASSVTGAAIEQYF | TGTGCCAGCAGTGTAACAGGGGCGGCGATCGAGCAGTACTTC
. | TRBD2 | TRBJ2-5 | TRBV4-1 | CASSQERGLAGEETQYF | TGCGCCAGCAGCCAAGAACGCGGACTAGCGGGAGAAGAGACCCAGTACTTC
. | TRBD2 | TRBJ2-5 | TRBV24-1 | CATSGKTSGGPQETQYF | TGTGCCACCAGTGGCAAGACTAGCGGGGGGCCGCAAGAGACCCAGTACTTC
. | . | TRBJ2-1 | TRBV5-1 | CASSRQVDGSYNEQFF | TGCGCCAGCAGCCGACAGGTCGACGGCTCCTACAATGAGCAGTTCTTC
few | TRBD2 | TRBJ2-1 | TRBV5-8 | CASSAGELHNEQFF | TGTGCCAGCAGCGCGGGAGAGTTACACAATGAGCAGTTCTTC
. | . | TRBJ2-7 | TRBV20-1 | CSARPGAGYEQYF | TGCAGTGCTAGACCGGGGGCCGGCTACGAGCAGTACTTC
many | . | TRBJ2-5 | TRBV28 | CASRPLPGRLKETQYF | TGTGCCAGCAGACCCCTTCCGGGACGCCTAAAAGAGACCCAGTACTTC
few | . | TRBJ2-7 | TRBV14 | CASSDRQSSYEQYF | TGTGCCAGCAGCGACCGACAGTCCTCCTACGAGCAGTACTTC
. | TRBD2 | TRBJ2-5 | TRBV4-2 | CASSKASGGEETQYF | TGTGCCAGCAGCAAAGCTAGCGGGGGGGAAGAGACCCAGTACTTC